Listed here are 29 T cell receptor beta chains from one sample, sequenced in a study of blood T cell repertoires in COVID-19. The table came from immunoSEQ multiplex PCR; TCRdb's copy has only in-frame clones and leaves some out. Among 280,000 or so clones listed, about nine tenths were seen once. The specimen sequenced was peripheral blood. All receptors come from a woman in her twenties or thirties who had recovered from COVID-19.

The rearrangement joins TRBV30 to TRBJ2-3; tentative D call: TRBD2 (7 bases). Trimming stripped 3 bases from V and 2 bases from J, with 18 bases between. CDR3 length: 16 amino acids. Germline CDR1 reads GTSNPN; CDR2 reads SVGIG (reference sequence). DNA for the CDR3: TGTGCCTGGAGCCCCAAATGGGGGGGCCTCACAGATACGCAGTATTTT. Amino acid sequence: CAWSPKWGGLTDTQYF. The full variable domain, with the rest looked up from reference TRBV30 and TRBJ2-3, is SQTIHQWPATLVQPVGSPLSLECTVEGTSNPNLYWYRQAAGRGLQLLFYSVGIGQISSEVPQNLSASRPQDRQFILSSKKLLLSDSGFYLCAWSPKWGGLTDTQYFGPGTRLTVL.

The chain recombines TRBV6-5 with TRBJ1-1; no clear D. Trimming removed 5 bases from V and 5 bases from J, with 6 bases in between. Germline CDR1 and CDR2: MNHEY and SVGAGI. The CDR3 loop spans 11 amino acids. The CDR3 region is CASSIGTEAFF. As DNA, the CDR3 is TGTGCCAGCAGTATCGGGACTGAAGCTTTCTTT.

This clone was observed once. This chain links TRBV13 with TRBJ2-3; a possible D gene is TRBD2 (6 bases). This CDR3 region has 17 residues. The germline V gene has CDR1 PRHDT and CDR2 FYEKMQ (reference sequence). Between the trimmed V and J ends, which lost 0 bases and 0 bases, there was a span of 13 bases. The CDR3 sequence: CASSLGAGFFSTDTQYF. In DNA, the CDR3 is TGTGCCAGCAGCTTAGGCGCGGGATTTTTTAGCACAGATACGCAGTATTTT.

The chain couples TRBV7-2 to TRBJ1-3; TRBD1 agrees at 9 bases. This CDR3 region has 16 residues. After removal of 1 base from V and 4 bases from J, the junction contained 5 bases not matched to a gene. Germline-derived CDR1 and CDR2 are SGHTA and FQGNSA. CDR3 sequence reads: CASSLDGGQGGNTIYF. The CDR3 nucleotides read TGTGCCAGCAGCTTAGATGGGGGACAGGGAGGAAACACCATATATTTT.

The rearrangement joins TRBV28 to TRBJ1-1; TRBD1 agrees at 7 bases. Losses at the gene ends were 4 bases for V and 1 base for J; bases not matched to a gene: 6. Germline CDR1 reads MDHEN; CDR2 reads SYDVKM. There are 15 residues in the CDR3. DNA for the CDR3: TGTGCCAGCAGTTCCTACAGGGGTAGGAACACTGAAGCTTTCTTT. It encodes CASSSYRGRNTEAFF.

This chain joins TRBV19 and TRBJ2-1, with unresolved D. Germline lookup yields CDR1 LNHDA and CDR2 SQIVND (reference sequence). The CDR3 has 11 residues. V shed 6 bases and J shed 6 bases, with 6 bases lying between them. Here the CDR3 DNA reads TGTGCCAGTAGGCTCGGCAATGAGCAGTTCTTC. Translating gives CASRLGNEQFF.

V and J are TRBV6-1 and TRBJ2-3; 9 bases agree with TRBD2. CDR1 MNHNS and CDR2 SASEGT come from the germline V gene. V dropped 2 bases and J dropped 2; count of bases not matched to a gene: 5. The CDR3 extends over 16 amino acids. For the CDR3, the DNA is TGTGCCAGCAGTGAAATGGCGGGGGGGTCCACAGATACGCAGTATTTT. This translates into CASSEMAGGSTDTQYF.

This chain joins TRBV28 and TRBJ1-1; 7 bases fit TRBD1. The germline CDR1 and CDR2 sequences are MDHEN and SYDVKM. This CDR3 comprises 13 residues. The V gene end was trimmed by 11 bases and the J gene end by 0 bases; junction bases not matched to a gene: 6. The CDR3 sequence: CAGTGAMNTEAFF. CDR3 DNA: TGTGCCGGTACAGGGGCCATGAACACTGAAGCTTTCTTT. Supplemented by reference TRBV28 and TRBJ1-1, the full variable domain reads DVKVTQSSRYLVKRTGEKVFLECVQDMDHENMFWYRQDPGLGLRLIYFSYDVKMKEKGDIPEGYSVSREKKERFSLILESASTNQTSMYLCAGTGAMNTEAFFGQGTRLTVV.

The chain's CDR3 is CASSQSGGASGYTF. CDR3 DNA sequence: TGTGCCAGCAGCCAGTCAGGGGGCGCATCTGGCTACACCTTC. The chain has TRBV4-2 and TRBJ1-2; 8 bases match TRBD1. The CDR3 is made up of 14 amino acids. The germline V gene has CDR1 LGHNA and CDR2 YNFKEQ. With 3 bases clipped from V and 7 bases from J, the junction kept 7 bases outside the gene matches.

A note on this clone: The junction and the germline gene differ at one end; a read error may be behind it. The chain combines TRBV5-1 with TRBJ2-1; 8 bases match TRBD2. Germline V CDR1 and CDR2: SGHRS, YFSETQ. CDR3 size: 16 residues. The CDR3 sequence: CAGSPGGHSSYNEQFF. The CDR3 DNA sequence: TGCGCCGGCAGCCCGGGGGGGCACAGCTCCTACAATGAGCAGTTCTTC.

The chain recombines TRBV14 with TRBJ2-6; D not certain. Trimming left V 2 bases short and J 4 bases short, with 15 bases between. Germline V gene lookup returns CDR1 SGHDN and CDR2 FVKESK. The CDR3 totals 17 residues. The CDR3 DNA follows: TGTGCCAGCAGCCAACCGAACGGTCTGAGCGGGGCCAACGTCCTGACTTTC. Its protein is CASSQPNGLSGANVLTF.

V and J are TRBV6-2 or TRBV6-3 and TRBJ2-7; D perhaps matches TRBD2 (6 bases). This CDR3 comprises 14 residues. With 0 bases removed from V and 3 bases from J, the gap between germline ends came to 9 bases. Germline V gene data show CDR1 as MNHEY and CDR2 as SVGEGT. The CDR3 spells CASSYSLGGYEQYF. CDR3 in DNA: TGTGCCAGCAGTTACTCGTTGGGGGGCTACGAGCAGTACTTC.

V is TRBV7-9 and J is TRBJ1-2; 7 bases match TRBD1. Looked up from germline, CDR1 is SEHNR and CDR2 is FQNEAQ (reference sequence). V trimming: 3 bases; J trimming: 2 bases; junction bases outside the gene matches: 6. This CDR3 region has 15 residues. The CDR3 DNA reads TGTGCCAGCAGCTTTACAGGGGTAATAAACTATGGCTACACCTTC. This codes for CASSFTGVINYGYTF.

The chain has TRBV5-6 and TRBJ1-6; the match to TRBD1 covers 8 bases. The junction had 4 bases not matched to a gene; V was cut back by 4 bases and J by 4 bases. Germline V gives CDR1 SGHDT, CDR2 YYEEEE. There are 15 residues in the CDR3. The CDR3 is CASSTRTGYNSPLHF. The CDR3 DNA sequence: TGTGCCAGCAGCACAAGGACAGGGTATAATTCACCCCTCCACTTT.

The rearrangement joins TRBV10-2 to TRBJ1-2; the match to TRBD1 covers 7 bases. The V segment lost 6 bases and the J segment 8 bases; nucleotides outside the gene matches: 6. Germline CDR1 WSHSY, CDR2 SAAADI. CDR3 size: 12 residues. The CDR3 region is CASRPGTEGYTF. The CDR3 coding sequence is TGCGCCAGCAGACCCGGGACAGAAGGCTACACCTTC.

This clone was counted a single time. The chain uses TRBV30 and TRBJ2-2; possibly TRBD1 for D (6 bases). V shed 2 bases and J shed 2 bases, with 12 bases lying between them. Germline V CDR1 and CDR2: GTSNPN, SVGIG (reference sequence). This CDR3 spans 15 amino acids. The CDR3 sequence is CAWSWGHTNTGELFF. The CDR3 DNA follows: TGTGCCTGGAGTTGGGGACATACCAACACCGGGGAGCTGTTTTTT.

CDR3 loop: CASSLGPGTYNEQFF. In nucleotides, the CDR3 is TGTGCCAGCAGCTTAGGTCCCGGGACCTACAATGAGCAGTTCTTC. This chain joins TRBV7-8 and TRBJ2-1, with D perhaps matching TRBD2 (5 bases). The germline V gene encodes CDR1 SGHVS and CDR2 FQNEAQ. This CDR3 is 15 amino acids long. Between the trimmed V and J ends, which lost 1 base and 2 bases, there was a span of 9 bases.

In nucleotides, the CDR3 is TGCGCCAGCAGCTTGGTTGGGGGGGAGAACACTGAAGCTTTCTTT. Protein product: CASSLVGGENTEAFF. The chain has TRBV5-1 and TRBJ1-1; a possible D gene is TRBD1 (5 bases). CDR1 is SGHRS, CDR2 YFSETQ, per germline. The CDR3 extends over 15 amino acids. Between the trimmed V and J ends, which lost 0 bases and 1 base, there was a span of 10 bases.

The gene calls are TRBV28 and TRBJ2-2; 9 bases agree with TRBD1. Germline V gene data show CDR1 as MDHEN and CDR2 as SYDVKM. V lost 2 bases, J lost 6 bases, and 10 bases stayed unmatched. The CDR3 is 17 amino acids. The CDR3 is CASSLLFGQGRAGELFF. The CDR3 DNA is TGTGCCAGCAGTTTACTGTTCGGACAGGGGAGAGCCGGGGAGCTGTTTTTT.

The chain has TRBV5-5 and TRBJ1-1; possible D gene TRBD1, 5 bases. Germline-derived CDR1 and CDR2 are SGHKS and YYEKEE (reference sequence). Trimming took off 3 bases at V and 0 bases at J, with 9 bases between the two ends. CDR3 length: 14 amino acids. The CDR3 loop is CASSYEDMNTEAFF. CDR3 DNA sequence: TGTGCCAGCAGCTATGAGGACATGAACACTGAAGCTTTCTTT. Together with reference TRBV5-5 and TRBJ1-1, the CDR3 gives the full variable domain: DAGVTQSPTHLIKTRGQQVTLRCSPISGHKSVSWYQQVLGQGPQFIFQYYEKEERGRGNFPDRFSARQFPNYSSELNVNALLLGDSALYLCASSYEDMNTEAFFGQGTRLTVV.

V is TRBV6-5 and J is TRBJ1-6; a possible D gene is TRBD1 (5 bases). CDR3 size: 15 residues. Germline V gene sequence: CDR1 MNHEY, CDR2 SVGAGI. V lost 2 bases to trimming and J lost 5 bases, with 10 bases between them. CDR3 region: CASSYRGVDNSPLHF. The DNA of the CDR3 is TGTGCCAGCAGTTACCGGGGGGTTGATAATTCACCCCTCCACTTT.

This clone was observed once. The CDR3 DNA sequence: TGTGCCAGCAGCCCCTGGGGGCAGGGAGAGACCCAGTACTTC. Protein product: CASSPWGQGETQYF. The chain carries TRBV7-2 and TRBJ2-5; D possibly corresponds to TRBD1 (6 bases). V was pared by 5 bases and J by 4 bases, with 14 bases between. The germline gives CDR1 SGHTA, CDR2 FQGNSA. The CDR3 sequence is 14 residues long.

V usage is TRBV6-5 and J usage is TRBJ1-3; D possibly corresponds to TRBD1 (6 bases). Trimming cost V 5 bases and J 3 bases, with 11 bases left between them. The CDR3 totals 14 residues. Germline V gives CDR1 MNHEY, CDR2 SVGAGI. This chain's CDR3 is CASSIQGSGNTIYF. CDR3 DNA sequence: TGTGCCAGCAGTATACAGGGAAGTGGAAACACCATATATTTT.

As DNA, the CDR3 is TGTGCCAGCAGTCCAAAACCGGGACACGGAAACACCATATATTTT. It translates to CASSPKPGHGNTIYF. The chain combines TRBV28 with TRBJ1-3, with D perhaps TRBD1 (6 bases). CDR1 MDHEN and CDR2 SYDVKM come from the germline V gene. Trimming removed 5 bases at V and 4 bases at J, with 15 bases between. The length of the CDR3 is 15 residues. Full variable domain (outside the CDR3, taken from reference TRBV28 and TRBJ1-3): DVKVTQSSRYLVKRTGEKVFLECVQDMDHENMFWYRQDPGLGLRLIYFSYDVKMKEKGDIPEGYSVSREKKERFSLILESASTNQTSMYLCASSPKPGHGNTIYFGEGSWLTVV.

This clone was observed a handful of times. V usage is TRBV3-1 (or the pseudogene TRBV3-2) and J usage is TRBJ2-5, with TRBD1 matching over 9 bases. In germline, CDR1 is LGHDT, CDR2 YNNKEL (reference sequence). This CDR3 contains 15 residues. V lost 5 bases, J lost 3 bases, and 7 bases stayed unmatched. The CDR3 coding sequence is TGTGCCAGCAGCTGGCCGGGACAGGGTGAAGAGACCCAGTACTTC. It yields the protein CASSWPGQGEETQYF.

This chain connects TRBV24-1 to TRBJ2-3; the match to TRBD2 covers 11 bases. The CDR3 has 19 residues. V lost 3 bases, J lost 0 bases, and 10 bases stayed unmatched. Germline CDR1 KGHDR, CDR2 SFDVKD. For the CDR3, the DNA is TGTGCCACCAGTGATCGAGGGGCTAGCGGGGGGACTAGCACAGATACGCAGTATTTT. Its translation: CATSDRGASGGTSTDTQYF.

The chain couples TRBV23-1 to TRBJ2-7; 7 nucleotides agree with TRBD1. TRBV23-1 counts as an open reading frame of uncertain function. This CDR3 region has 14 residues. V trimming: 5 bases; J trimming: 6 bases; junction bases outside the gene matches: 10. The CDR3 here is CASSFPKTGSEQYF. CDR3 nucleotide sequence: TGCGCCAGCAGTTTTCCCAAGACAGGGTCCGAGCAGTACTTC.

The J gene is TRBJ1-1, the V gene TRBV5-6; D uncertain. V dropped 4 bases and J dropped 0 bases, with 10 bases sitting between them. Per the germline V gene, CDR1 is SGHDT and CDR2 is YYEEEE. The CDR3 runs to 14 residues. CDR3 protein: CASSRRSLNTEAFF. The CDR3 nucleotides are TGTGCCAGCAGCCGGAGGTCGTTGAACACTGAAGCTTTCTTT. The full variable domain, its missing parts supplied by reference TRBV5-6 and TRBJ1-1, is DAGVTQSPTHLIKTRGQQVTLRCSPKSGHDTVSWYQQALGQGPQFIFQYYEEEERQRGNFPDRFSGHQFPNYSSELNVNALLLGDSALYLCASSRRSLNTEAFFGQGTRLTVV.

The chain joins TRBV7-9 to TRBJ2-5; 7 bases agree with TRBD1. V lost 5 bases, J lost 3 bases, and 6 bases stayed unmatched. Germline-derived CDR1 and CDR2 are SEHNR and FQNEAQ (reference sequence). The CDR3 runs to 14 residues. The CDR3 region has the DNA TGTGCCAGCAGCGACCAAGGGACAGAAGAGACCCAGTACTTC. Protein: CASSDQGTEETQYF.